This TCR beta chain was captured by sequencing in a study of blood T cell repertoires in COVID-19 (dated by TCRdb to about 2020). For context, the study as a whole: The collaborator samples originated in the United States, Italy and Spain and spanned the acute and convalescent phases of COVID-19. The prospective study material was composed of cDNA or gDNA derived from T cells, B-cell-depleted T cells, or PBMCs. Deeply sampled blood TCRbeta repertoires from subjects exposed to, actively infected with, or recovered from COVID-19 were included in the dataset. A freely available public database, intended as a resource for researchers studying the immune response to SARS-CoV-2, is where the repertoires were released. Samples were obtained from the ongoing ImmuneRACE study (first 160 participants) and from 1,254 subjects provided by 6 global collaborators. Nearly every sample came with metadata listing a de-identified subject ID, COVID-19 status, age in years and sex. Where available, HLA class I and class II types were taken from metadata supplied by the sample provider and were not determined by assay-based typing. General conclusions and limits of the study: The quantity of clinical and demographic metadata differed by source and by participant and was supplied without curation.

There are 15 amino acids in the CDR3, from cysteine to phenylalanine inclusive. The CDR3 DNA has 45 bases and is translated from base 1. The germline V gene specifies MRHNA as CDR1 and SNTAGT as CDR2. V is reduced by 6 bases and J by 0 bases, leaving a spacing of 9 bases between them. The immunoSEQ Assay, a bias-controlled multiplex PCR, was used to amplify TCRbeta CDR3 regions from genomic DNA. Turning to the authors' computational methods: Nucleated cell counts per sample were estimated from amplification of reference gene primers within the assay. To quantify the absolute abundance of each unique TCRbeta CDR3 rearrangement, sequence reads were collapsed and filtered. For each sample, productive Simpson clonality was calculated as the square root of Simpson's diversity index across productive rearrangements. The immuneACCESS repertoire file appears here via TCRdb, limited to in-frame rearrangements. These files lack a portion of the clones; in checked studies, under half of the deficit traces to unresolved V genes, and the cause of the others is not known. The V and J calls and clone size come from that table; D and trimming were worked out from the DNA. In all, the sample holds about 270,000 clones, and around nine tenths of those were seen once. The ten largest clones take up approximately 9.7% of the sample.

Whole blood was collected in K2EDTA tubes by collaborating institutions according to the institutions' own protocols. For TCRbeta analysis, collaborators shipped samples in one of three forms: frozen whole blood, isolated PBMCs, or DNA extracted from either of those sample types. Notes on this clone: Its antigen is still unknown. No base-level quality is on record; no much larger clone is a single base apart.

The sequence was obtained from a man aged 35 to 55 with active or convalescent COVID-19. The sequenced material came from peripheral blood. This sequence uses TRBV6-4 and TRBJ2-6; a tentative D match to TRBD2 spans 6 bases. The CDR3 region reads CASRRDPSGANVLTF. The nucleotide sequence reads TGTGCCAGCAGGCGGGACCCCTCTGGGGCCAACGTCCTGACTTTC.